The clone carrying this T cell receptor beta chain was recorded many times. Its specificity is not known. TCRdb ran MiXCR on the RT-PCR reads and lists one entry per CDR3 protein. This table has 750,000 to 850,000 distinct CDR3 sequences, approximately 17% appearing once. This sample was included in a study of response to subunit inactivated influenza vaccine. Study-wide findings and caveats: Authors suggested each seasonal influenza vaccination recruits few new T cells.

The input for sequencing was PBMCs from blood, taken about 5 days after vaccination. The receptor's source is a man in his fifties who received an inactivated influenza vaccine.

The CDR3: CASSQLGDTQYF. The CDR3, as DNA: TGTGCCAGCAGCCAACTCGGGGATACGCAGTATTTT. J is TRBJ2-3 and V is TRBV3-1; D is undetermined. The germline CDR1 and CDR2 sequences are LGHDT and YNNKEL (reference sequence). CDR3 length equals 12 residues. The V end was cut by 2 bases, the J end by 6 bases, with 6 bases between.